The 24 T cell receptor beta chains below all came from one sample that was sequenced in a study of PD-1 blockade in classical Hodgkin lymphoma. No patient escaped relapse after autologous stem cell transplantation, and brentuximab vedotin exposure varied. Here immunoSEQ multiplex PCR was the method, and the copy in TCRdb shows in-frame clones only, minus some. Here the sample spans about 97,000 clones, roughly 90% being singletons. Material: peripheral blood mononuclear cells (PBMCs), obtained before the second cycle of nivolumab. The receptors stem from a human donor with classical Hodgkin lymphoma.

V usage is TRBV18 and J usage is TRBJ2-3, with a weak D call TRBD1 (5 bases). Looked up from germline, CDR1 is KGHSH and CDR2 is LQKENI. Between the trimmed V and J ends, which lost 3 bases and 3 bases, there was a span of 10 bases. The CDR3 loop spans 14 amino acids. DNA for the CDR3: TGTGCCAGCTCACCGGGGCTGGCGACAGATACGCAGTATTTT. Residues: CASSPGLATDTQYF.

This clone has a single count. The gene calls are TRBV7-2 and TRBJ2-1; no reliable D call. Germline lookup yields CDR1 SGHTA and CDR2 FQGNSA. The CDR3 has 14 amino acids. The V end lost 6 bases, the J end lost 2 bases, and 11 bases lay between the germline ends. Here the CDR3 reads CASRVESAYNEQFF. The CDR3 nucleotides are TGTGCCAGCAGGGTAGAGAGCGCCTACAATGAGCAGTTCTTC.

As DNA, the CDR3 is TGTGCCAGCAGCGTAGTAGCGGGGGCCCTGGGCGGGGAGCTGTTTTTT. Translating it yields CASSVVAGALGGELFF. The chain carries TRBV9 and TRBJ2-2; 9 bases fit TRBD2. The CDR3 is 16 residues long. The germline V gene has CDR1 SGDLS and CDR2 YYNGEE. V lost 0 bases, J lost 7 bases, and 7 bases stayed unmatched.

The chain joins TRBV7-8 to TRBJ2-7, with D possibly matching TRBD1 (5 bases). V was trimmed by 1 base and J by 3 bases, leaving 10 bases between them. The CDR3 sequence is 14 residues long. Germline V CDR1 and CDR2: SGHVS, FQNEAQ. CDR3 DNA: TGTGCCAGCAGCTTAGAGGGCAGGGACTACGAGCAGTACTTC. This sequence encodes CASSLEGRDYEQYF. The complete variable domain, with remaining parts taken from reference TRBV7-8 and TRBJ2-7, reads GAGVSQSPRYKVAKRGQDVALRCDPISGHVSLFWYQQALGQGPEFLTYFQNEAQLDKSGLPSDRFFAERPEGSVSTLKIQRTQQEDSAVYLCASSLEGRDYEQYFGPGTRLTVT.

The chain has TRBV5-6 and TRBJ2-5, with TRBD1 as a possible D gene (6 bases). The V and J ends lost 0 bases and 2 bases respectively, with 11 bases between them. Germline V CDR1 and CDR2: SGHDT, YYEEEE. This CDR3 spans 15 amino acids. The CDR3 sequence: CASSLVLGQQETQYF. In DNA form, the CDR3 reads TGTGCCAGCAGCTTGGTGCTAGGACAGCAAGAGACCCAGTACTTC. The full variable domain, completed using reference TRBV5-6 and TRBJ2-5, is DAGVTQSPTHLIKTRGQQVTLRCSPKSGHDTVSWYQQALGQGPQFIFQYYEEEERQRGNFPDRFSGHQFPNYSSELNVNALLLGDSALYLCASSLVLGQQETQYFGPGTRLLVL.

This clone was detected only once. This chain connects TRBV30 to TRBJ2-3; 7 bases align to TRBD1. The length of the CDR3 is 12 residues. CDR1 is GTSNPN, CDR2 SVGIG, per germline (reference sequence). The CDR3: CALNRGTDTQYF. The CDR3 DNA reads as TGTGCGCTGAACAGGGGAACAGATACGCAGTATTTT.

The chain employs TRBV7-6 and TRBJ2-1; D is uncertain. Germline CDR1 is SGHVS and CDR2 is FNYEAQ. Deletions cut 1 base from V and 0 bases from J, with 16 bases between. The CDR3 is 18 residues long. In nucleotides, the CDR3 is TGTGCCAGCAGCTTAGATTGGGCATCAGCCTACTCCTACAATGAGCAGTTCTTC. Amino acids: CASSLDWASAYSYNEQFF. The entire variable domain, with the rest obtained from reference TRBV7-6 and TRBJ2-1, is as follows: GAGVSQSPRYKVTKRGQDVALRCDPISGHVSLYWYRQALGQGPEFLTYFNYEAQQDKSGLPNDRFSAERPEGSISTLTIQRTEQRDSAMYRCASSLDWASAYSYNEQFFGPGTRLTVL.

This clone was found once. The V call is TRBV19, the J call TRBJ1-5; TRBD1 might be the D (6 bases). Germline CDR1 LNHDA, CDR2 SQIVND (reference sequence). The CDR3 extends over 14 amino acids. The V and J ends lost 3 bases and 4 bases respectively, with 10 bases between them. The CDR3 here is CASSIQGRNQPQHF. In nucleotides, the CDR3 is TGTGCCAGTAGTATTCAGGGGCGGAATCAGCCCCAGCATTTT.

Written as DNA, the CDR3 is TGTGCCAGCAGCGTAGCAGGGCGCTACGAGCAGTACTTC. Translating gives CASSVAGRYEQYF. The chain recombines TRBV9 with TRBJ2-7; tentative D call: TRBD1 (5 bases). The V gene's germline CDR1 is SGDLS and CDR2 YYNGEE. The CDR3 extends over 13 amino acids. Trimming stripped 0 bases from V and 3 bases from J, with 7 bases between. Using reference TRBV9 and TRBJ2-7 for the parts outside the CDR3, the full variable domain is DSGVTQTPKHLITATGQRVTLRCSPRSGDLSVYWYQQSLDQGLQFLIQYYNGEERAKGNILERFSAQQFPDLHSELNLSSLELGDSALYFCASSVAGRYEQYFGPGTRLTVT.

V and J are TRBV2 and TRBJ2-1; the match to TRBD1 covers 7 bases. CDR1 and CDR2 (germline): SNHLY, FYNNEI. Trimming at V came to 4 bases and at J to 8 bases, leaving 11 bases not matched to a gene. This CDR3 is 15 amino acids long. DNA of the CDR3: TGTGCCAGCAGTGGACAGGGCGATCTCGTCGATGAGCAGTTCTTC. It encodes CASSGQGDLVDEQFF.

The V gene is TRBV7-2, the J gene TRBJ1-2, with D perhaps TRBD1 (6 bases). The CDR3 has 16 amino acids. The ends were cut back, 2 bases at V and 8 bases at J, with 21 bases in the middle. Germline V gene data show CDR1 as SGHTA and CDR2 as FQGNSA. Written as DNA, the CDR3 is TGTGCCAGCAGCTTAAAATCGATGACAGGTTTCGACGGCTACACCTTC. Amino acids: CASSLKSMTGFDGYTF.

About this clone: At one boundary the junction diverges from the germline segment, which might be a read error. V usage is TRBV2 and J usage is TRBJ2-3, with TRBD2 matching over 9 bases. Germline V gene lookup returns CDR1 SNHLY and CDR2 FYNNEI. This CDR3 comprises 16 residues. The DNA of the CDR3 is TGTGCCAGCAGGGGAATTCATAGCGGGGGCACGGATACGCAGTATTTT. Translated: CASRGIHSGGTDTQYF.

The rearrangement joins TRBV2 to TRBJ1-1; D gene unclear. Germline V gives CDR1 SNHLY, CDR2 FYNNEI. V was shortened by 8 bases and J by 1 base, with 11 bases between the two germline ends. The length of the CDR3 is 13 residues. The CDR3 here is CASGSTRNTEAFF. CDR3 nucleotides: TGTGCCAGCGGGTCGACGAGGAACACTGAAGCTTTCTTT.

The chain uses TRBV6-5 and TRBJ2-2, with D perhaps matching TRBD1 (6 bases). Trimming stripped 6 bases from V and 7 bases from J, with 9 bases between. Germline V gene data show CDR1 as MNHEY and CDR2 as SVGAGI. This CDR3 is built from 12 residues. The CDR3 loop is CASRYRDGELFF. The CDR3 region has the DNA TGTGCCAGCAGATACAGGGACGGGGAGCTGTTTTTT.

This chain joins TRBV27 and TRBJ2-5; 13 nucleotides align to TRBD2. J was trimmed by 1 base and V by 6 bases; bases with no gene match: 5. The V gene's germline CDR1 is MNHEY and CDR2 SMNVEV (reference sequence). CDR3 length: 16 residues. In DNA form, the CDR3 reads TGTGCCAGCAGCCCCGGACTAGCGGGGGCCCAAGAGACCCAGTACTTC. It is translated as CASSPGLAGAQETQYF.

This clone was observed a handful of times. V and J are TRBV6-5 and TRBJ2-3; D call uncertain. V shed 5 bases and J shed 9 bases, with 15 bases lying between them. Per germline, CDR1 MNHEY and CDR2 SVGAGI. The CDR3 runs to 13 residues. The DNA of the CDR3 is TGTGCCAGCAGTGCCTTTGTAAAAGACACGCAGTATTTT. Amino acid sequence: CASSAFVKDTQYF.

This clone was counted only a few times. The rearrangement joins TRBV29-1 to TRBJ1-6; 10 nucleotides line up with TRBD1. This CDR3 region has 15 residues. The ends lost 2 bases at V and 14 bases at J; junction bases unmatched: 12. CDR1 and CDR2 from the germline V gene are SQVTM and ANQGSEA. The CDR3 DNA sequence: TGCAGCGTTGAACGTATTGGGACAGGGGCCGAAGCCCTCCACTTT. This gives the protein CSVERIGTGAEALHF.

J is TRBJ1-4 and V is TRBV11-2; D not certain. Trimming removed 2 bases from V and 7 bases from J, with 14 bases in between. Germline assignment: CDR1 SGHAT and CDR2 FQNNGV. The CDR3 contains 15 residues. CDR3 protein: CASSLNRFKGEKLFF. The CDR3 DNA reads as TGTGCCAGCAGCTTAAACCGGTTTAAGGGTGAAAAACTGTTTTTT.

The genes are TRBV19 and TRBJ1-1, with D uncertain. Germline CDR1 is LNHDA and CDR2 is SQIVND (reference sequence). The V end was cut by 6 bases, the J end by 1 base, with 12 bases between. The CDR3 is made up of 14 amino acids. The CDR3 loop reads CASSQVGWNTEAFF. CDR3 in DNA: TGTGCCAGTAGCCAGGTCGGGTGGAACACTGAAGCTTTCTTT.

The rearrangement uses TRBV19 and TRBJ1-1; D perhaps matches TRBD1 (5 bases). Germline V CDR1 and CDR2: LNHDA, SQIVND (reference sequence). The CDR3 sequence is 15 residues long. The V end lost 3 bases, the J end lost 2 bases, and 13 bases lay between the germline ends. CDR3 coding DNA: TGTGCCAGTAGTATCTATTGGACAACCAACACTGAAGCTTTCTTT. This codes for CASSIYWTTNTEAFF.

The chain links TRBV19 to TRBJ1-3; TRBD1 aligns across 11 bases. The V segment lost 7 bases and the J segment 2 bases; nucleotides outside the gene matches: 1. CDR3 length: 14 amino acids. Germline CDR1 LNHDA, CDR2 SQIVND (reference sequence). CDR3 DNA: TGTGCCAGTAAGGGACAGGGGGCTGGAAACACCATATATTTT. Amino acids: CASKGQGAGNTIYF. Looking up the rest from reference TRBV19 and TRBJ1-3 gives the full variable domain: DGGITQSPKYLFRKEGQNVTLSCEQNLNHDAMYWYRQDPGQGLRLIYYSQIVNDFQKGDIAEGYSVSREKKESFPLTVTSAQKNPTAFYLCASKGQGAGNTIYFGEGSWLTVV.

The CDR3 sequence is CASSLTPISYEQYF. In nucleotides, the CDR3 is TGTGCCAGCAGCCTCACACCCATCAGCTACGAGCAGTACTTC. This sequence joins TRBV11-2 and TRBJ2-7; D unresolved. Germline CDR1 is SGHAT and CDR2 is FQNNGV. The CDR3 sequence is 14 residues long. V was pared by 5 bases and J by 3 bases, with 14 bases between.

The chain combines TRBV7-2 with TRBJ2-3, with TRBD1 matching 10 bases. The CDR3 runs 16 residues. V lost 1 base and J lost 3; bases outside the gene matches: 4. Germline-derived CDR1 and CDR2 are SGHTA and FQGNSA. The DNA for the CDR3 is TGTGCCAGCAGCTTAGGTCCGGGACAGGGGACAGATACGCAGTATTTT. Translation gives CASSLGPGQGTDTQYF.

The rearrangement uses TRBV19 and TRBJ1-1; D is unclear. This CDR3 is built from 12 residues. In germline, CDR1 is LNHDA, CDR2 SQIVND (reference sequence). V was cut by 7 bases and J by 1 base, with 7 bases left in between. The CDR3: CASTDPNTEAFF. The CDR3 bases are TGTGCCAGTACCGACCCGAACACTGAAGCTTTCTTT.